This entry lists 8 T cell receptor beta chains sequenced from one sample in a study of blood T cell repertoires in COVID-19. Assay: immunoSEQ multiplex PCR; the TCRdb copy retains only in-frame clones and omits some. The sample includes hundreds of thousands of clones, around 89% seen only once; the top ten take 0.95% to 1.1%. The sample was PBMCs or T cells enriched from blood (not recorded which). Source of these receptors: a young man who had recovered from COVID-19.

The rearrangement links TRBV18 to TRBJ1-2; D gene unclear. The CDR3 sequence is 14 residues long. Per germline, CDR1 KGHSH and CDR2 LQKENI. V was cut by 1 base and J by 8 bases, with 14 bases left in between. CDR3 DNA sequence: TGTGCCAGCTCACCACAGGCAACCAGAGGGGGCTACACCTTC. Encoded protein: CASSPQATRGGYTF.

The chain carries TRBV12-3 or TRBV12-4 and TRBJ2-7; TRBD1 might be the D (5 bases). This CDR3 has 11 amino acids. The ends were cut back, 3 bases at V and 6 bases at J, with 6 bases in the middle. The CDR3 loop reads CASSFRGEQYF. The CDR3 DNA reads TGTGCCAGCAGTTTTAGGGGCGAGCAGTACTTC.

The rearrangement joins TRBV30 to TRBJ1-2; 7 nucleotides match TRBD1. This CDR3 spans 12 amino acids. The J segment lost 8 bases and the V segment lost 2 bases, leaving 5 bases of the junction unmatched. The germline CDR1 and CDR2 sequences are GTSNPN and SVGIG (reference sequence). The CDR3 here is CAWSKQGNGYTF. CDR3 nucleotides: TGTGCCTGGAGTAAACAGGGGAACGGCTACACCTTC.

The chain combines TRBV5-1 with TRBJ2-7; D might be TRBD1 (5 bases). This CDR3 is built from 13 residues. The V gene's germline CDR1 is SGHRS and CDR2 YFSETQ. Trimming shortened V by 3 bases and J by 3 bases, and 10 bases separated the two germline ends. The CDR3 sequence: CASSSPGNYEQYF. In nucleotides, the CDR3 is TGCGCCAGCAGCTCCCCAGGGAACTACGAGCAGTACTTC.

The CDR3 DNA follows: TGTGCCAGCAGTTCAAACGACAAAACCTATGGCTACACCTTC. Translating it yields CASSSNDKTYGYTF. V usage is TRBV28 and J usage is TRBJ1-2; D uncertain. The V gene's germline CDR1 is MDHEN and CDR2 SYDVKM. The V end lost 4 bases, the J end lost 4 bases, and 13 bases lay between the germline ends. The CDR3 contains 14 residues.

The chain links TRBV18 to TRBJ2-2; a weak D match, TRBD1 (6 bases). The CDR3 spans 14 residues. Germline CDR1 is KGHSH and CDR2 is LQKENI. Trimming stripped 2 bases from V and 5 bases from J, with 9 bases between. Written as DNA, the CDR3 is TGTGCCAGCTCACCAGGACAGCCAACCGGGGAGCTGTTTTTT. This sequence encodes CASSPGQPTGELFF. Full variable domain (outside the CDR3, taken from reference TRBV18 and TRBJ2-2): NAGVMQNPRHLVRRRGQEARLRCSPMKGHSHVYWYRQLPEEGLKFMVYLQKENIIDESGMPKERFSAEFPKEGPSILRIQQVVRGDSAAYFCASSPGQPTGELFFGEGSRLTVL.

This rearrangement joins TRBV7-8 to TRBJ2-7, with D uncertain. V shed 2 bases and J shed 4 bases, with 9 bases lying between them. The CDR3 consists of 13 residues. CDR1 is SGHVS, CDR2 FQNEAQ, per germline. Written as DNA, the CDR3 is TGTGCCAGCAGCTTATTAACCGCGTACGAGCAGTACTTC. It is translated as CASSLLTAYEQYF.

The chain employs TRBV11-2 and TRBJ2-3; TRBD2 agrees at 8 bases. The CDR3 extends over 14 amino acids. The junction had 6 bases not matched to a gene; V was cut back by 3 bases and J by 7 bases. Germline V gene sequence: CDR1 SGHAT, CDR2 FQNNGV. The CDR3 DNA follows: TGTGCCAGCAGCTTTTCTGCGGGGGGAAATACGCAGTATTTT. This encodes CASSFSAGGNTQYF.